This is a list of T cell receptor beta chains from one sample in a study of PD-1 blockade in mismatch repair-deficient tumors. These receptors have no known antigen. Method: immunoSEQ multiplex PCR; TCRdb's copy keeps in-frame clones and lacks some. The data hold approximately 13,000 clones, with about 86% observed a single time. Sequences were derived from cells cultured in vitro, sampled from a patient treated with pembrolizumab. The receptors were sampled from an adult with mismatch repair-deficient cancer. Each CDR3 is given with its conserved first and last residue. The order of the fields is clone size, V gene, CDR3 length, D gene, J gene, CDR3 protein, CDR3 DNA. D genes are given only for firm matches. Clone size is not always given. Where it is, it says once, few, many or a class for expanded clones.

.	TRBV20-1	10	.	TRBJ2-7	CSAEIYEQYF	TGCAGTGCGGAGATTTACGAGCAGTACTTC
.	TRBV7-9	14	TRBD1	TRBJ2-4	CASSENRGYSIQYF	TGTGCCAGCAGCGAAAACAGGGGGTATAGCATTCAGTACTTC
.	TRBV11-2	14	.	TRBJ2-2	CASSFLASTGELFF	TGTGCCAGCAGCTTTCTAGCGAGCACCGGGGAGCTGTTTTTT
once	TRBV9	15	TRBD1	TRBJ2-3	CASSDGQGFTDTQYF	TGTGCCAGCAGTGATGGACAGGGGTTTACAGATACGCAGTATTTT
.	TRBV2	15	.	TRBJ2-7	CASIEGRPSSYEQYF	TGTGCCAGTATCGAGGGGCGGCCCTCCTCCTACGAGCAGTACTTC
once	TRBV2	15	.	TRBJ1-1	CASSPWTVRDTEAFF	TGTGCCAGCAGCCCGTGGACAGTACGAGATACTGAAGCTTTCTTT
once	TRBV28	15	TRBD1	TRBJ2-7	CASSPRTGGLGEQYF	TGTGCCAGCAGCCCTAGGACAGGGGGTTTGGGGGAGCAGTACTTC
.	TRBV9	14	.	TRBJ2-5	CASSPRQPQETQYF	TGTGCCAGCAGCCCCCGACAACCTCAAGAGACCCAGTACTTC
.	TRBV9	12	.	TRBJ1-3	CASSVGGNTIYF	TGTGCCAGCAGCGTAGGCGGGAACACCATATATTTT
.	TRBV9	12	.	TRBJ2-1	CASSVTGTPPFF	TGTGCCAGCAGCGTAACCGGGACACCTCCATTCTTC
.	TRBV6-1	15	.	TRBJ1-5	CASSDTAYSNQPQHF	TGTGCCAGCAGTGACACGGCCTATAGCAATCAGCCCCAGCATTTT
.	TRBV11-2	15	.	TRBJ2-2	CASSLSGPSGGELFF	TGTGCCAGCAGCTTATCAGGCCCCTCGGGCGGGGAGCTGTTTTTT
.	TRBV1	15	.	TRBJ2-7	CTSSLRDGHSYEQYF	TGCACCAGCAGCCTCCGGGACGGCCACTCCTACGAGCAGTACTTC
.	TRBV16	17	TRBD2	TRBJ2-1	CASSQSLASGDYNEQFF	TGTGCCAGCAGCCAATCCCTTGCTAGCGGGGATTACAATGAGCAGTTCTTC
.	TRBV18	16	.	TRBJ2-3	CASSPVMGGATDTQYF	TGTGCCAGCTCACCGGTTATGGGCGGGGCCACAGATACGCAGTATTTT
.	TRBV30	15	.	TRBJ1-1	CAWSNLSGKNTEAFF	TGTGCCTGGAGTAATCTATCCGGGAAGAACACTGAAGCTTTCTTT
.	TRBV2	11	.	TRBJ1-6	CASRRDSPLHF	TGTGCCAGCAGGCGGGATTCACCCCTCCACTTT
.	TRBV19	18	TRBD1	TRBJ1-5	CASSIWEGRGHGDQPQHF	TGTGCCAGTAGTATTTGGGAGGGCAGGGGGCACGGTGATCAGCCCCAGCATTTT
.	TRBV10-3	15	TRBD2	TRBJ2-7	CAIRFGSGSLDEQYF	TGTGCCATCAGGTTCGGTAGCGGGAGTCTCGACGAGCAGTACTTC
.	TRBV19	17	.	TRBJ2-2	CASSIAIGSRVAGELFF	TGTGCCAGTAGTATAGCAATCGGTTCGAGGGTCGCCGGGGAGCTGTTTTTT
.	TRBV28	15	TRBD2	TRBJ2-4	CAIGTSGRAQNIQYF	TGTGCCATCGGGACTAGCGGGAGGGCCCAAAACATTCAGTACTTC
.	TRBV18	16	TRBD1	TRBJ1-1	CASSPGQGAVNTEAFF	TGTGCCAGCTCACCTGGACAGGGGGCAGTGAACACTGAAGCTTTCTTT
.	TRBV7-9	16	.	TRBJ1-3	CASSWGLGATGNTIYF	TGTGCCAGCAGCTGGGGGTTAGGGGCGACTGGAAACACCATATATTTT
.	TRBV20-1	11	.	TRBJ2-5	CSASLRETQYF	TGCAGTGCTAGCCTCAGAGAGACCCAGTACTTC
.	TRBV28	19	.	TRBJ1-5	CASSSTGDPARYSNQPQHF	TGTGCCAGCAGTTCCACTGGGGACCCCGCCCGTTATAGCAATCAGCCCCAGCATTTT
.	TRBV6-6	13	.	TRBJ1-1	CASRGSMNTEAFF	TGTGCCAGCAGAGGGAGCATGAACACTGAAGCTTTCTTT
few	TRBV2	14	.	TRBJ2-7	CASSGEGEGYEQYF	TGTGCCAGCAGTGGAGAGGGAGAAGGTTACGAGCAGTACTTC
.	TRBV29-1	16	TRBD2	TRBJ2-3	CSVSGLAGEIPDTQYF	TGCAGCGTTTCGGGACTAGCGGGAGAAATCCCAGATACGCAGTATTTT
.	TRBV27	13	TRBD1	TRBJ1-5	CASSGTGAQPQHF	TGTGCCAGCAGTGGTACAGGGGCCCAGCCCCAGCATTTT